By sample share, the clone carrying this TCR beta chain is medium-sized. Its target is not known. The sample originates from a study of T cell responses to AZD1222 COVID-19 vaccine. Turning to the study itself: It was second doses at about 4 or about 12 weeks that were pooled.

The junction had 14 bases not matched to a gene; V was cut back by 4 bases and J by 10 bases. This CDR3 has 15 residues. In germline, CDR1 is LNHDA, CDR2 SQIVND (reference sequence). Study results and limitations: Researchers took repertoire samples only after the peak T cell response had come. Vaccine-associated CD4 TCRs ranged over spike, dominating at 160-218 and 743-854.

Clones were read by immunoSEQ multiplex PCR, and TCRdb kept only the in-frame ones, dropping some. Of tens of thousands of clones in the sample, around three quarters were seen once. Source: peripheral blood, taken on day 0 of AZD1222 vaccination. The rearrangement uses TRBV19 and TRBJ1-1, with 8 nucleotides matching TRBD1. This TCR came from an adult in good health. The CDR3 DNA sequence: TGTGCCAGTAGTACCTCCCCGACAGGGGTTTCTGGAGCTTTCTTT. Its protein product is CASSTSPTGVSGAFF.